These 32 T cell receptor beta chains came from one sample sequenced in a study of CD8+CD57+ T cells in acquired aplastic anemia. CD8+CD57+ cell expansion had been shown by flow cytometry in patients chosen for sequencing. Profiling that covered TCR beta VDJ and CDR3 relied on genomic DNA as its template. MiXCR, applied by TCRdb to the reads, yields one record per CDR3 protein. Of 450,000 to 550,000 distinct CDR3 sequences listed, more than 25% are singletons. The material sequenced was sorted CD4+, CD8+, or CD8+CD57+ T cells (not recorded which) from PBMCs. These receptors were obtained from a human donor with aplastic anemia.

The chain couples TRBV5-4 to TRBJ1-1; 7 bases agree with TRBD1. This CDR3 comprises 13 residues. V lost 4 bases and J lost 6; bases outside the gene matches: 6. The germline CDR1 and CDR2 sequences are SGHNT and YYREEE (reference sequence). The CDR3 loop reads CASSAQGRAEAFF. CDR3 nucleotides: TGTGCCAGCAGCGCACAGGGGAGGGCTGAAGCTTTCTTT.

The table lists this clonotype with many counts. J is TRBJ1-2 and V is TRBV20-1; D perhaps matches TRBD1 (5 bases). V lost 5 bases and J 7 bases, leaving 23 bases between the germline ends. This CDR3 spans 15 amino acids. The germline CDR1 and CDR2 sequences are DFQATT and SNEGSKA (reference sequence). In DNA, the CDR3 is TGCAGTGCTCGTGGAGTGGGCAGGGAAGAATCTGGCTACACCTTC. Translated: CSARGVGREESGYTF.

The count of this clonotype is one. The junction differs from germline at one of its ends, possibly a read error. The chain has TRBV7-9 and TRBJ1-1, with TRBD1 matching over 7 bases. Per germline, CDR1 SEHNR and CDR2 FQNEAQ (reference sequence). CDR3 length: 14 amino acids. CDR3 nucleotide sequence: TGTGCCAGCAGTTTCCGGCAGGGGGTCACTGAAGCTTCCTTT. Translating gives CASSFRQGVTEASF.

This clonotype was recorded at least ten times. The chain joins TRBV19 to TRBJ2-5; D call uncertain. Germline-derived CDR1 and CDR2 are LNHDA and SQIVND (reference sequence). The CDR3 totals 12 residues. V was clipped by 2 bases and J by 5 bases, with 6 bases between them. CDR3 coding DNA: TGTGCCAGTAGTATATCTAGGGAGACCCAGTACTTC. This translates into CASSISRETQYF.

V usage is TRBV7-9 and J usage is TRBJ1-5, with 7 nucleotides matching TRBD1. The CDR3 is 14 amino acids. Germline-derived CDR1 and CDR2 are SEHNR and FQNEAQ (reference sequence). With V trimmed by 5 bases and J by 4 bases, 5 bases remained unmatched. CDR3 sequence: CASSVEGANQPQHF. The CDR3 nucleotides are TGTGCCAGCAGCGTAGAGGGGGCAAATCAGCCCCAGCATTTT.

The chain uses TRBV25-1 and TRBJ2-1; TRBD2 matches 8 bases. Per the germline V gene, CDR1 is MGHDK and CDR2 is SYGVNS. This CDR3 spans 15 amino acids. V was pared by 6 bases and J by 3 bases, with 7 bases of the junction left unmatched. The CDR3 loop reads CASSTTGGVYNEQFF. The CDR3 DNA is TGTGCCAGCAGCACGACGGGGGGGGTCTACAATGAGCAGTTCTTC.

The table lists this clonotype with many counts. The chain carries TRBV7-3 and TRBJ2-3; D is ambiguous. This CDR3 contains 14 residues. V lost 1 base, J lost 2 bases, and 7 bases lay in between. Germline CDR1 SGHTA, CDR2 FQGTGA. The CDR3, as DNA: TGTGCCAGCAGCTTAAGTACTCACACAGATACGCAGTATTTT. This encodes CASSLSTHTDTQYF.

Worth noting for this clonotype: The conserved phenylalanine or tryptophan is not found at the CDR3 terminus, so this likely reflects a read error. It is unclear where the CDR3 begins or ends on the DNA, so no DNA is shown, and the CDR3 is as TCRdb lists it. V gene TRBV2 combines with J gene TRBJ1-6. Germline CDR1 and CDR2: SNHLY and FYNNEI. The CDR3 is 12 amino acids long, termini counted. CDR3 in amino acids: CASNGQNSPPHL.

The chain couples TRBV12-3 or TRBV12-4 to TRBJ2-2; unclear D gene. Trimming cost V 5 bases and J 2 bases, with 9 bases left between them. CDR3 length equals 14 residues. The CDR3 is CASSPDGNTGELFF. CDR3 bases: TGTGCCAGCAGTCCGGACGGAAACACCGGGGAGCTGTTTTTT.

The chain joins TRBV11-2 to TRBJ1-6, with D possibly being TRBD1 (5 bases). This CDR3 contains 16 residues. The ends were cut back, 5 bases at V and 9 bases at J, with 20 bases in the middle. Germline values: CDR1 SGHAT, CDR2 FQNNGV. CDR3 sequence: CASSPRGTTDGSPLHF. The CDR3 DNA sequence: TGTGCCAGCAGCCCCCGGGGGACGACTGATGGTTCACCCCTCCACTTT.

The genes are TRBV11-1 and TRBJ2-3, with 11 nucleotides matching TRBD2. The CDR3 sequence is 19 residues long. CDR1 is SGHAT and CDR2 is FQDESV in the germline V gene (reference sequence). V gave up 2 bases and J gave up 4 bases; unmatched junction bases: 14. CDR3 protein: CASSLPSLKLAGVADTQYF. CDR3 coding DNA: TGTGCCAGCAGCTTACCCAGCTTAAAACTAGCGGGAGTAGCAGATACGCAGTATTTT. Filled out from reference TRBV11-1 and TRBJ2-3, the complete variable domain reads EAEVAQSPRYKITEKSQAVAFWCDPISGHATLYWYRQILGQGPELLVQFQDESVVDDSQLPKDRFSAERLKGVDSTLKIQPAELGDSAMYLCASSLPSLKLAGVADTQYFGPGTRLTVL.

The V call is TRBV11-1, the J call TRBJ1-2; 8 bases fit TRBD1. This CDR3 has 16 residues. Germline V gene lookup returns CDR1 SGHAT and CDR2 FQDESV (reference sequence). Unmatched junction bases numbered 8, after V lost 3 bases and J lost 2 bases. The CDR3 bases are TGTGCCAGCAGCTTGTCCGCGGGACAGGAAAACTATGGCTACACCTTC. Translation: CASSLSAGQENYGYTF.

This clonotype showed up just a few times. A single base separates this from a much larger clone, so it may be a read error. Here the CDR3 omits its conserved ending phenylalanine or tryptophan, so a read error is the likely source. CDR3 in amino acids: CSASKTAYEQYL. The CDR3 DNA is TGCAGTGCAAGTAAGACGGCCTACGAGCAGTACCTC. This sequence joins TRBV20-1 and TRBJ2-7; D unclear. Trimming took off 6 bases at V and 2 bases at J, with 11 bases between the two ends. Germline CDR1 DFQATT, CDR2 SNEGSKA (reference sequence). The CDR3 is 12 amino acids.

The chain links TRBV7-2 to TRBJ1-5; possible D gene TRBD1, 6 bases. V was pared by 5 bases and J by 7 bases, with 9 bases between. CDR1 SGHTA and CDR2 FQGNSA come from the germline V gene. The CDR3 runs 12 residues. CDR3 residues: CASSTQGQPQHF. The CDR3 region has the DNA TGTGCCAGCAGCACTCAGGGGCAGCCCCAGCATTTT.

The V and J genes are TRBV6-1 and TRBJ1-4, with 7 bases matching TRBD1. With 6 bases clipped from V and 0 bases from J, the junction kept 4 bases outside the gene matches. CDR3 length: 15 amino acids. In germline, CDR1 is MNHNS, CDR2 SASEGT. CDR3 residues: CASSGQVPTNEKLFF. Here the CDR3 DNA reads TGTGCCAGCAGCGGACAGGTACCAACTAATGAAAAACTGTTTTTT.

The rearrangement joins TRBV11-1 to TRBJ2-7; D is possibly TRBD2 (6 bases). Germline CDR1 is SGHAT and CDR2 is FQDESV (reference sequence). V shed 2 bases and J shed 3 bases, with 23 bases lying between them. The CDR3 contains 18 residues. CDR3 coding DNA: TGTGCCAGCAGCTTATTAAAAAGGCTAGCGATTTACTACTACGAGCAGTACTTC. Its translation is CASSLLKRLAIYYYEQYF.

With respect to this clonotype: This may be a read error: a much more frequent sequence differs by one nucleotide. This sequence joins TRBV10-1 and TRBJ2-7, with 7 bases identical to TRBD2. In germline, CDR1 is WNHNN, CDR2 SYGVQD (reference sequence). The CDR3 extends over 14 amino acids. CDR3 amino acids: CASSEAGGSLEQHF. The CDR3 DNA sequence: TGCGCCAGCAGTGAAGCTGGCGGGAGTCTCGAGCAGCACTTC.

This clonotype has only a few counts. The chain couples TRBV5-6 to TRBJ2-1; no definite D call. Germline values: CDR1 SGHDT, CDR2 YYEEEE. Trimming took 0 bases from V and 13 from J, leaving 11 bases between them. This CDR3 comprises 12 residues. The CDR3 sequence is CASSLDRRFQFF. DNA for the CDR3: TGTGCCAGCAGCTTGGACAGAAGGTTTCAGTTCTTC. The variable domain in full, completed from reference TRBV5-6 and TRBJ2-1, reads DAGVTQSPTHLIKTRGQQVTLRCSPKSGHDTVSWYQQALGQGPQFIFQYYEEEERQRGNFPDRFSGHQFPNYSSELNVNALLLGDSALYLCASSLDRRFQFFGPGTRLTVL.

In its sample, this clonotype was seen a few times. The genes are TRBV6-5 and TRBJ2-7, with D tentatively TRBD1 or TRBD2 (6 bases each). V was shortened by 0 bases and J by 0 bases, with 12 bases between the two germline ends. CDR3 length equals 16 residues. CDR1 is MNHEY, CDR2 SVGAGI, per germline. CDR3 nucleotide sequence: TGTGCCAGCAGTTACTCTGACGAGGGGGGCTCCTACGAGCAGTACTTC. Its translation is CASSYSDEGGSYEQYF.

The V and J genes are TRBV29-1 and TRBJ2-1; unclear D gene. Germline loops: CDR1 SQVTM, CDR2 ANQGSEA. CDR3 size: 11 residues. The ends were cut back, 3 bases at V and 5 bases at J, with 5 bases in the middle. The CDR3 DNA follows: TGCAGCGTTGATGTCGACAATGAGCAGTTCTTC. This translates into CSVDVDNEQFF.

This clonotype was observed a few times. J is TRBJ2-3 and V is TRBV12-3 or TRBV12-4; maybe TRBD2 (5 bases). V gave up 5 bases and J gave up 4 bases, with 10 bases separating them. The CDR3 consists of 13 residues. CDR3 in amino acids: CASSKAGADTQYF. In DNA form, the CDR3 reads TGTGCCAGCAGTAAGGCGGGTGCAGATACGCAGTATTTT.

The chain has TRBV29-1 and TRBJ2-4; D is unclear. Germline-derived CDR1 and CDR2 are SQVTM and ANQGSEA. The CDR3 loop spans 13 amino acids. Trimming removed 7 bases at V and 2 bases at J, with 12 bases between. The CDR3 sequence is CSARITSKNIQYF. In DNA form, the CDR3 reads TGCAGCGCCCGGATCACGTCCAAAAACATTCAGTACTTC.

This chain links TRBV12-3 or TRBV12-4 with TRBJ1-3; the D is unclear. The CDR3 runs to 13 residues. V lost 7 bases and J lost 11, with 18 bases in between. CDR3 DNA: TGTGCCAGCACCGGGATGGGTCAGGCCCCCATATATTTT. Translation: CASTGMGQAPIYF.

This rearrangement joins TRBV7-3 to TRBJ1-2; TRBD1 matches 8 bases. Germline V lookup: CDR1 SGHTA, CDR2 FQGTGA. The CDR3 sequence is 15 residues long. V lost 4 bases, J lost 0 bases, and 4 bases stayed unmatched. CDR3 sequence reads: CASSSGQGTNYGYTF. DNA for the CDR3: TGTGCCAGCAGCTCCGGACAGGGCACTAACTATGGCTACACCTTC.

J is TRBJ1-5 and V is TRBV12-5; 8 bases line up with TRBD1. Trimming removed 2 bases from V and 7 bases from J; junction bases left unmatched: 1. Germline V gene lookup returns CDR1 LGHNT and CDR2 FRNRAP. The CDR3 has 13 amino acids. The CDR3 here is CASGLTGGQPQHF. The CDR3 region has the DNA TGTGCTAGTGGTTTGACAGGGGGGCAGCCCCAGCATTTT.

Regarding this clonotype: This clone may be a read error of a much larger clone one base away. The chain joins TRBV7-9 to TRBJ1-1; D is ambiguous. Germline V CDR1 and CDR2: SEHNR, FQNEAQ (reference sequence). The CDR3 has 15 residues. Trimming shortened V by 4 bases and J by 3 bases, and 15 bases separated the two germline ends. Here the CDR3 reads CASSSRPDWDTEAFF. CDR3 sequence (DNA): TGTGCCAGCAGCTCCAGACCGGATTGGGACACTGAAGCTTTCTTT.

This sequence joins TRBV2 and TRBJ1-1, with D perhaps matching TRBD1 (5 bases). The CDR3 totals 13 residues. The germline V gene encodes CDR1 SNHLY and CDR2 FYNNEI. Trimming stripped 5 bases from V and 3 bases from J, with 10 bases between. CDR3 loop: CASSRTQDTEAFF. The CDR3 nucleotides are TGTGCCAGCAGTAGGACACAAGACACTGAAGCTTTCTTT.

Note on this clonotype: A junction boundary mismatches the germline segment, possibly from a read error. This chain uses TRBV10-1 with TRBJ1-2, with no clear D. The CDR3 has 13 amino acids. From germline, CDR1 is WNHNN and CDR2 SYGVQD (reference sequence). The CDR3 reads CASSDGRRDGHTF. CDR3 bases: TGCGCCAGCAGTGATGGCAGACGGGATGGCCACACCTTC.

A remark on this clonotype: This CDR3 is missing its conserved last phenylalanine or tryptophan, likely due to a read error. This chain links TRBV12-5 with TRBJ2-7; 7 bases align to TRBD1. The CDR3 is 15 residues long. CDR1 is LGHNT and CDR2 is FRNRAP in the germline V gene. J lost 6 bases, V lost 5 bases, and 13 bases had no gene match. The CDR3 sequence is CASGERQGQLSEQYL. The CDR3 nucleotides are TGTGCTAGTGGTGAGAGACAGGGACAGTTGAGCGAGCAGTACCTC.

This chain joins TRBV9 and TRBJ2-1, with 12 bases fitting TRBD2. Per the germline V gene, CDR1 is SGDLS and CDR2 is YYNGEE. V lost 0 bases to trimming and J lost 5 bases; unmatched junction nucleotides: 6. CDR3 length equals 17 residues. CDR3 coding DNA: TGTGCCAGCAGCGTAGCGTCTAGCGGGAGGGGAAACAATGAGCAGTTCTTC. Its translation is CASSVASSGRGNNEQFF.

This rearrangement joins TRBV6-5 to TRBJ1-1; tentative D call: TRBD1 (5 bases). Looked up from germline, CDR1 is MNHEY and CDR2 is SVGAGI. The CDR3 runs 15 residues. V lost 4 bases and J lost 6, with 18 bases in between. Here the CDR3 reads CASSSRRDGIPEAFF. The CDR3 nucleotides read TGTGCCAGCAGTTCACGCCGGGACGGGATTCCTGAAGCTTTCTTT.

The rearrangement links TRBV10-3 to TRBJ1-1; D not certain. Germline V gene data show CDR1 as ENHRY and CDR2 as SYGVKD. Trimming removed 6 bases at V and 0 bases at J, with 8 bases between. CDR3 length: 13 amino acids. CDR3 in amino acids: CAIRADLNTEAFF. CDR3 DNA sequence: TGTGCCATCAGGGCGGACCTGAACACTGAAGCTTTCTTT.